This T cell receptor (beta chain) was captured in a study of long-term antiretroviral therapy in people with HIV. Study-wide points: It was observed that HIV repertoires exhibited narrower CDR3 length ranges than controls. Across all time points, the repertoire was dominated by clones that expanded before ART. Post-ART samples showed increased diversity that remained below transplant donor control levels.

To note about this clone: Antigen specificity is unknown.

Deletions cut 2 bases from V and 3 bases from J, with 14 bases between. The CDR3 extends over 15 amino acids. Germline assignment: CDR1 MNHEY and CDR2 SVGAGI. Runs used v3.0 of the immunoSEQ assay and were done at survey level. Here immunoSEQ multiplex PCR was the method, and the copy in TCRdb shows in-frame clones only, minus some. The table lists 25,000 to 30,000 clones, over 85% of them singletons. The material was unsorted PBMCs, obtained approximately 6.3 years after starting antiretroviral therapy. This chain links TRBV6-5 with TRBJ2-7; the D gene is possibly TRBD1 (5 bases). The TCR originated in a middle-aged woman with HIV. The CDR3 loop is CASSYGAGNYYEQYF. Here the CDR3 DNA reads TGTGCCAGCAGTTACGGGGCCGGAAATTACTACGAGCAGTACTTC.